The 9 T cell receptor beta chains listed next were all sequenced from one sample in a study of cytomegalovirus exposure and HLA in healthy donors. The PCR had 60 Vbeta and 13 Jbeta primers. Only in-frame clones appear in the TCRdb table, and some are missing; sequencing was by immunoSEQ multiplex PCR. The table has around 130,000 clones, over 60% seen once; the top ten hold 2% to 2.5%. Input material: PBMCs. The origin of the receptors is a man younger than 35 in good health and CMV-seronegative.

This sequence joins TRBV10-1 and TRBJ1-1, with a tentative D call TRBD1 (6 bases). V shed 6 bases and J shed 4 bases, with 24 bases lying between them. The CDR3 length is 17 residues. Per germline, CDR1 WNHNN and CDR2 SYGVQD (reference sequence). CDR3 loop: CASRCGRQRGGRTEAFF. CDR3 DNA sequence: TGCGCCAGCAGATGTGGGCGCCAGCGGGGGGGCCGCACTGAAGCTTTCTTT.

The J gene is TRBJ1-2, the V gene TRBV19; tentatively, D is TRBD1 (6 bases). The CDR3 sequence is 17 residues long. From germline, CDR1 is LNHDA and CDR2 SQIVND (reference sequence). V lost 7 bases to trimming and J lost 1 base, with 22 bases between them. CDR3 region: CASTLTGPSTDNYGYTF. The CDR3 nucleotides are TGTGCCAGTACCCTGACAGGCCCCTCTACCGATAACTATGGCTACACCTTC. The whole variable domain, remainder taken from reference TRBV19 and TRBJ1-2, is DGGITQSPKYLFRKEGQNVTLSCEQNLNHDAMYWYRQDPGQGLRLIYYSQIVNDFQKGDIAEGYSVSREKKESFPLTVTSAQKNPTAFYLCASTLTGPSTDNYGYTFGSGTRLTVV.

In its sample, this clone was seen once. An end of the junction does not agree with germline; a read error may underlie this. V usage is TRBV10-3 and J usage is TRBJ1-3; D is undetermined. Germline V CDR1 and CDR2: ENHRY, SYGVKD. CDR3 length equals 17 residues. As DNA, the CDR3 is TGTACCATCAGAATTTCCAGGAACTCCCTCTCTGGAAACACCATATATTTT. Its translation: CTIRISRNSLSGNTIYF.

The V gene is TRBV29-1, the J gene TRBJ1-1, with a tentative D call TRBD1 (6 bases). With 7 bases removed from V and 7 bases from J, the gap between germline ends came to 16 bases. This CDR3 contains 12 residues. Germline V gene sequence: CDR1 SQVTM, CDR2 ANQGSEA. In nucleotides, the CDR3 is TGCAGCGCTAACAGGGAACGCGATGAAGCTTTCTTT. Translating gives CSANRERDEAFF. The variable domain in full, with the rest retrieved from reference TRBV29-1 and TRBJ1-1, is SAVISQKPSRDICQRGTSLTIQCQVDSQVTMMFWYRQQPGQSLTLIATANQGSEATYESGFVIDKFPISRPNLTFSTLTVSNMSPEDSSIYLCSANRERDEAFFGQGTRLTVV.

V gene TRBV9 combines with J gene TRBJ1-2, with 7 nucleotides matching TRBD1. V was pared by 0 bases and J by 5 bases, with 7 bases of the junction left unmatched. Germline V gene lookup returns CDR1 SGDLS and CDR2 YYNGEE. The CDR3 covers 15 residues. CDR3 residues: CASSVDVQGRYGYTF. CDR3 coding DNA: TGTGCCAGCAGCGTAGATGTACAGGGGAGGTATGGCTACACCTTC.

The CDR3 region has the DNA TGCGCCAGCGCTCGGGACAGGGGGACTCCCGCTCATGGCTACACCTTC. Protein product: CASARDRGTPAHGYTF. The gene calls are TRBV4-1 and TRBJ1-2, with 11 positions matching TRBD1. After removal of 8 bases from V and 6 bases from J, the junction contained 14 bases not matched to a gene. The CDR3 covers 16 residues. Germline V gene lookup returns CDR1 MGHRA and CDR2 YSYEKL.

The V gene is TRBV5-1, the J gene TRBJ2-3; 10 bases are shared with TRBD2. CDR3 length: 15 residues. CDR1 is SGHRS, CDR2 YFSETQ, per germline. Trimming removed 0 bases from V and 6 bases from J; junction bases left unmatched: 4. The CDR3 DNA reads as TGCGCCAGCAGCTTGGCTAGCGGGAGTTACGATACGCAGTATTTT. Its translation: CASSLASGSYDTQYF.

This clone was seen only a few times. This chain joins TRBV19 and TRBJ1-2; D is ambiguous. Germline V CDR1 and CDR2: LNHDA, SQIVND (reference sequence). The CDR3 consists of 13 residues. The ends were cut back, 7 bases at V and 0 bases at J, with 9 bases in the middle. CDR3 sequence reads: CASISGANYGYTF. The CDR3 DNA follows: TGTGCCAGTATTAGCGGAGCTAACTATGGCTACACCTTC.

The chain combines TRBV27 with TRBJ2-2; the match to TRBD1 covers 7 bases. The CDR3 length is 13 residues. Germline CDR1 MNHEY, CDR2 SMNVEV (reference sequence). Trimming removed 2 bases from V and 6 bases from J; junction bases left unmatched: 0. The CDR3 sequence is CASSLQGAGELFF. DNA for the CDR3: TGTGCCAGCAGTTTACAGGGGGCCGGGGAGCTGTTTTTT.